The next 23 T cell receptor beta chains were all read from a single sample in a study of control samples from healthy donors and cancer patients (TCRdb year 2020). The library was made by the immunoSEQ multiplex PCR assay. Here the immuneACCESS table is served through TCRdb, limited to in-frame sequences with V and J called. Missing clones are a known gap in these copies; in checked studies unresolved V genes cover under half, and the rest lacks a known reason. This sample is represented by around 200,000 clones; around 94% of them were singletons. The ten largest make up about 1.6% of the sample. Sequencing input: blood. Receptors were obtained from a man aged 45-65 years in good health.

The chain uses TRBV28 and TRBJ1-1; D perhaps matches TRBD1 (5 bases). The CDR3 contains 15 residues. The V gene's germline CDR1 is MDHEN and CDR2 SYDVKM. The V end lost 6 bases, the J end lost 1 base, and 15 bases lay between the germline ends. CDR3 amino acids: CASSVPAGPNTEAFF. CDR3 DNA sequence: TGTGCCAGCAGCGTGCCGGCGGGGCCGAACACTGAAGCTTTCTTT.

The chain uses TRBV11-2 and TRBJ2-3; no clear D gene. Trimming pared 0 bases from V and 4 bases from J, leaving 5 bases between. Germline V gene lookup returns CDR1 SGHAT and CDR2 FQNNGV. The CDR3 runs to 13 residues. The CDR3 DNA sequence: TGTGCCAGCAGCTTAGATTTGGCAGATACGCAGTATTTT. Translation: CASSLDLADTQYF.

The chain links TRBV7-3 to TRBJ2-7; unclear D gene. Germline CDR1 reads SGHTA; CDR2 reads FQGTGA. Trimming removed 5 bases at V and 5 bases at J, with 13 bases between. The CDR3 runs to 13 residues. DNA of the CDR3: TGTGCCAGCAGCCCACGGCAAGGGAACGAGCAGTACTTC. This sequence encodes CASSPRQGNEQYF.

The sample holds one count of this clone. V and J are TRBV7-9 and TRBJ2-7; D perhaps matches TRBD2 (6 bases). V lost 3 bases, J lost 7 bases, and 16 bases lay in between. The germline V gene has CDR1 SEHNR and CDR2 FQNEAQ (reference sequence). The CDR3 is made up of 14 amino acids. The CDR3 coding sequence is TGTGCCAGCAGCTTTCTAGCGCGAGGAGCAGAGCAGTACGTC. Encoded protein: CASSFLARGAEQYV.

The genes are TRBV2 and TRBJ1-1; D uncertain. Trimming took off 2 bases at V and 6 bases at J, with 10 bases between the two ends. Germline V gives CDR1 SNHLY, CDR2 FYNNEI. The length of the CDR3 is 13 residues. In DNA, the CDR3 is TGTGCCAGCAGTGAAAACGGTTTTGCTGAAGCTTTCTTT. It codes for CASSENGFAEAFF.

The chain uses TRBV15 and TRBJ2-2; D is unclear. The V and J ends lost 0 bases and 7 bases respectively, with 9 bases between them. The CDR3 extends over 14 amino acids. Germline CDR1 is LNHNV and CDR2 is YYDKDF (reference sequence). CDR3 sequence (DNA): TGTGCCACCAGCAGAGATGTGGGAAGCGGGGAGCTGTTTTTT. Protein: CATSRDVGSGELFF.

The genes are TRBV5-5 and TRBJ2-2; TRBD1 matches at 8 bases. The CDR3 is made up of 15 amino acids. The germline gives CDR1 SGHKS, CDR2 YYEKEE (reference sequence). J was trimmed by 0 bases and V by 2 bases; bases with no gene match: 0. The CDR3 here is CASSLQGANTGELFF. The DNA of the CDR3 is TGTGCCAGCAGCTTACAGGGGGCGAACACCGGGGAGCTGTTTTTT.

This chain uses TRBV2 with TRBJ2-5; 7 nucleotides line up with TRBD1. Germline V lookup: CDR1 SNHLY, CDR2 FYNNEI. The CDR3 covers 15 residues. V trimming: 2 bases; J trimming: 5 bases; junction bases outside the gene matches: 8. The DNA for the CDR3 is TGTGCCAGCAGTGAAACGACAGGGCTGTTTGAGACCCAGTACTTC. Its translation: CASSETTGLFETQYF.

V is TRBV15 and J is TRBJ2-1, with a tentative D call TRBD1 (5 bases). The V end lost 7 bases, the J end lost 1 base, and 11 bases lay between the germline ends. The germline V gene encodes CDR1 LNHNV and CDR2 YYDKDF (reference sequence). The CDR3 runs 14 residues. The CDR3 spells CATKQAGSYNEQFF. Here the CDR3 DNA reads TGTGCCACCAAACAGGCTGGGTCCTACAATGAGCAGTTCTTC.

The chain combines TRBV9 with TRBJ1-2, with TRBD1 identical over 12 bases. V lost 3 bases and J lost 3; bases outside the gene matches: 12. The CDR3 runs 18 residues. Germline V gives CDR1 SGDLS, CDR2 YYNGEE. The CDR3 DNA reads TGTGCCAGCAGCGCGCCCACCGGGACAGGGGGCCCGTACTATGGCTACACCTTC. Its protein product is CASSAPTGTGGPYYGYTF.

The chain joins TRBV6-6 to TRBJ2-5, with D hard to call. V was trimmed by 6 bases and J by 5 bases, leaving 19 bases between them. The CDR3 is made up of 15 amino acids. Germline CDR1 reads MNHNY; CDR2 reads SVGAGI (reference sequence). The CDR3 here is CASSFAQDGRETQYF. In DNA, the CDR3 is TGTGCCAGCAGCTTCGCCCAGGACGGGCGGGAGACCCAGTACTTC.

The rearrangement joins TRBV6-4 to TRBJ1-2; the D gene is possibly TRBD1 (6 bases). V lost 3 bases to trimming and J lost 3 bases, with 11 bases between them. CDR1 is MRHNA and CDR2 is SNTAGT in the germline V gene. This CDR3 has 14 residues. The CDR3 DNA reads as TGTGCCAGCAGTGAGGAACAGGGTCACTATGGCTACACCTTC. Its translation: CASSEEQGHYGYTF.

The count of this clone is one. The CDR3 protein is CASSLGGSTEAFF. CDR3 in DNA: TGTGCCAGCAGTTTGGGAGGATCGACTGAAGCTTTCTTT. The chain joins TRBV27 to TRBJ1-1; no clear D gene. V gave up 3 bases and J gave up 5 bases, with 10 bases separating them. Germline values: CDR1 MNHEY, CDR2 SMNVEV (reference sequence). The CDR3 totals 13 residues.

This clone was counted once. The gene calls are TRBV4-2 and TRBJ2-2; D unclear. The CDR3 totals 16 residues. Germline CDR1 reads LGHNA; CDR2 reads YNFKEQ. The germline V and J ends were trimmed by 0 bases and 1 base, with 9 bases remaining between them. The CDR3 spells CASSQEQTRNTGELFF. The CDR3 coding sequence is TGTGCCAGCAGCCAAGAGCAGACAAGGAACACCGGGGAGCTGTTTTTT.

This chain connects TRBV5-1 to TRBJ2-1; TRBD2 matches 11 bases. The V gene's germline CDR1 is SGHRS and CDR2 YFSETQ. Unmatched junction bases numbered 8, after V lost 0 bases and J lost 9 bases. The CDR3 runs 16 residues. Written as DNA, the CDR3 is TGCGCCAGCAGCTTGGATAGCGGGGGGGCTAGTGCTGAGCAGTTCTTC. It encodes CASSLDSGGASAEQFF.

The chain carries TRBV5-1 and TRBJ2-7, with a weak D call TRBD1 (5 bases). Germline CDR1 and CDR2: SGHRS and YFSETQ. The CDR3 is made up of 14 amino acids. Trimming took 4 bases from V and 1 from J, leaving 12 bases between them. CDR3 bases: TGCGCCAGCAGCCCTCAGGGTAGGTCCTACGAGCAGTACTTC. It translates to CASSPQGRSYEQYF.

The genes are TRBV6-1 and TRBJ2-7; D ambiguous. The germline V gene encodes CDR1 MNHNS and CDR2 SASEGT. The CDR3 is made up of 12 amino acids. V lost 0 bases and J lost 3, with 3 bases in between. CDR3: CASSEADYEQYV. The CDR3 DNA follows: TGTGCCAGCAGTGAAGCTGACTACGAGCAGTACGTC.

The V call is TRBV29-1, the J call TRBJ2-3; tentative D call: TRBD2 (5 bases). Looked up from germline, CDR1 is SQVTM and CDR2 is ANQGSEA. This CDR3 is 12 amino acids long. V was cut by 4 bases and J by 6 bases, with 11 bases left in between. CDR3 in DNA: TGCAGCGTTGGAGGGAATTGGGATACGCAGTATTTT. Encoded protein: CSVGGNWDTQYF.

The CDR3 region is CASSLESRTPGGYTF. The CDR3, as DNA: TGTGCCAGCAGCTTAGAGTCGAGGACACCCGGAGGCTACACCTTC. The genes are TRBV5-4 and TRBJ1-2; perhaps TRBD1 as D (5 bases). The CDR3 consists of 15 residues. CDR1 is SGHNT and CDR2 is YYREEE in the germline V gene (reference sequence). Deletions cut 2 bases from V and 8 bases from J, with 19 bases between.

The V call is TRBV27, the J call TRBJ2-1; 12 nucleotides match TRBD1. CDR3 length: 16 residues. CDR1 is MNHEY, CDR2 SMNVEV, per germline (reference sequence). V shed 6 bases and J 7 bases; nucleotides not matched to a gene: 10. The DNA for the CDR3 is TGTGCCAGCAGCCTCCCGGGACAGGGGGCGAGGAATGAGCAGTTCTTC. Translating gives CASSLPGQGARNEQFF.

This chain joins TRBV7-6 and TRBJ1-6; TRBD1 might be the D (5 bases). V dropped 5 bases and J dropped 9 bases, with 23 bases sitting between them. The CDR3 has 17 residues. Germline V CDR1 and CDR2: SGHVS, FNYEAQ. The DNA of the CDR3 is TGTGCCAGCAGCCCCCTAGGACGCGGGGCAGGTCTTTCACCCCTCCACTTT. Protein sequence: CASSPLGRGAGLSPLHF.

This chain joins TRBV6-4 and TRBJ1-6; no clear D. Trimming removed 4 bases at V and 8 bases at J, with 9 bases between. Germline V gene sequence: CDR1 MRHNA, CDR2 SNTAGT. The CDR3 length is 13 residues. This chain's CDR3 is CASSVNADSPLHF. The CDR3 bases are TGTGCCAGCAGTGTTAACGCAGATTCACCCCTCCACTTT.

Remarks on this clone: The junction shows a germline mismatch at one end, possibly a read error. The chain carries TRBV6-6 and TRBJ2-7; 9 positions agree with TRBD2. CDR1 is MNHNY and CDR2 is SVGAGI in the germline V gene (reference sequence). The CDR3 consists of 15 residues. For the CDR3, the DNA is TGTGCCAGCAGTTTGGCCGGGACTAGCTCCGACGAGCAGTACTTC. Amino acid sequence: CASSLAGTSSDEQYF.